These T cell receptor beta chains were read from a single sample in a study of blood T cell repertoires in COVID-19. TCRdb's table, derived via immunoSEQ multiplex PCR, lists solely in-frame clones and lacks some. The sample contains tens of thousands of clones, 70% to 85% of which appear only once. The sample consisted of peripheral blood. The receptors originated from a human donor in a cohort sampled during active COVID-19. Both conserved end residues are part of each CDR3. D genes are given only for firm matches. Only some rows state a clone size, as once, few, many or a class for expanded clones.

>TRBV18|NA|TRBD1|TRBJ1-2
CASSPDRVYGYTF
TGTGCCAGCTCACCTGACAGGGTCTATGGCTACACCTTC
>TRBV6-2/TRBV6-3|few|NA|TRBJ2-1
CASSYSALAGQRNNEQFF
TGTGCCAGCAGTTACTCGGCGCTGGCGGGGCAAAGGAACAATGAGCAGTTCTTC
>TRBV6-2/TRBV6-3|NA|TRBD1|TRBJ2-7
CASSRDRASYEQYF
TGTGCCAGCAGCCGGGACAGAGCCTCCTACGAGCAGTACTTC
>TRBV5-1|NA|NA|TRBJ2-5
CASTPGVYTQETQYF
TGCGCCAGCACCCCGGGGGTGTACACCCAAGAGACCCAGTACTTC
>TRBV11-2|NA|TRBD1|TRBJ1-2
CASRTGGNPYGGGYTF
TGTGCCAGCAGGACAGGGGGCAACCCCTACGGGGGTGGCTACACCTTC
>TRBV7-9|once|NA|TRBJ2-1
CASSWGWNEQFF
TGTGCCAGCAGCTGGGGCTGGAATGAGCAGTTCTTC
>TRBV6-1|NA|NA|TRBJ1-2
CASSEGQASPYGYTF
TGTGCCAGCAGTGAAGGGCAGGCGTCTCCCTATGGCTACACCTTC
>TRBV6-5|NA|NA|TRBJ2-5
CASLVRGAETQYF
TGTGCCTCCCTAGTCCGCGGGGCGGAGACCCAGTACTTC
>TRBV11-2|NA|NA|TRBJ2-1
CASQITPSSYNEQFF
TGTGCCAGCCAAATCACACCCAGCTCCTACAATGAGCAGTTCTTC
>TRBV5-1|NA|TRBD2|TRBJ2-2
CASSPGGTNTGELFF
TGCGCCAGCAGCCCCGGGGGGACGAACACCGGGGAGCTGTTTTTT
>TRBV15|NA|NA|TRBJ2-3
CATSSRLVSADTQYF
TGTGCCACCAGCTCCCGACTAGTATCTGCAGATACGCAGTATTTT
>TRBV6-6|NA|TRBD1|TRBJ1-4
CASSTRTGGGLELFF
TGTGCCAGCAGTACTCGGACAGGTGGGGGGTTAGAGCTGTTTTTT
>TRBV6-1|NA|TRBD1|TRBJ1-4
CASSEVAGVRGRREKLFF
TGTGCCAGCAGTGAAGTTGCTGGTGTGAGGGGGCGAAGAGAAAAACTGTTTTTT
>TRBV3-1/TRBV3-2|NA|NA|TRBJ2-5
CASSQWESQETQYF
TGTGCCAGCAGCCAATGGGAGTCCCAAGAGACCCAGTACTTC
>TRBV6-1|NA|NA|TRBJ1-6
CASSDRGPSSYNSPLHF
TGTGCCAGCAGTGACAGGGGTCCGAGCTCCTATAATTCACCCCTCCACTTT
>TRBV5-1|NA|NA|TRBJ2-5
CASSLGTIQETQYF
TGCGCCAGCAGCTTGGGGACTATCCAAGAGACCCAGTACTTC
>TRBV4-1|NA|NA|TRBJ1-4
CASSQGVSRNNEKLFF
TGCGCCAGCAGCCAAGGGGTGTCTAGAAATAATGAAAAACTGTTTTTT
>TRBV11-2|NA|NA|TRBJ1-1
CASSLGGLSNTEAFF
TGTGCCAGCAGCTTAGGGGGACTCTCGAACACTGAAGCTTTCTTT
>TRBV7-2|NA|TRBD2|TRBJ2-2
CASSVTSGSGTGELFF
TGTGCCAGCAGCGTTACTAGCGGATCTGGCACCGGGGAGCTGTTTTTT
>TRBV7-3|NA|NA|TRBJ2-2
CASSSYTGELFF
TGTGCCAGCAGCTCTTACACCGGGGAGCTGTTTTTT
>TRBV2|NA|TRBD2|TRBJ2-1
CASSGSGLKGNEQFF
TGTGCCAGCAGTGGGTCGGGACTAAAAGGAAATGAGCAGTTCTTC
>TRBV5-5|NA|NA|TRBJ1-4
CASSAGARLATNEKLFF
TGTGCCAGCAGCGCGGGGGCCAGGCTTGCAACTAATGAAAAACTGTTTTTT
>TRBV28|NA|TRBD1|TRBJ1-2
CASRPGQGYGYTF
TGTGCCAGCAGACCGGGACAGGGATATGGCTACACCTTC
>TRBV7-2|once|NA|TRBJ1-3
CASSPGGGRGNTIYF
TGTGCCAGCAGCCCCGGGGGGGGGCGCGGAAACACCATATATTTT
>TRBV21-1|NA|NA|TRBJ2-7
CASSNRDSTCTYYEQYF
TGTGCCAGCAGCAACCGGGACTCCACTTGTACATACTACGAGCAGTACTTC
>TRBV2|NA|NA|TRBJ1-5
CASRDTGLGNQPQHF
TGTGCCAGCAGGGATACAGGGCTCGGCAATCAGCCCCAGCATTTT
>TRBV20-1|NA|NA|TRBJ1-5
CSASKAGGGNQPQHF
TGCAGTGCTAGTAAAGCGGGGGGCGGCAATCAGCCCCAGCATTTT
>TRBV20-1|NA|NA|TRBJ2-1
CSAHYAEQFF
TGCAGTGCCCACTACGCTGAGCAGTTCTTC
>TRBV11-1|NA|NA|TRBJ2-1
CASSVGQGVYNEQFF
TGTGCCAGCAGCGTGGGACAAGGGGTCTACAATGAGCAGTTCTTC
>TRBV6-6|NA|TRBD2|TRBJ2-2
CASSPTGGPPVPTGELFF
TGTGCCAGCAGTCCAACGGGGGGGCCCCCGGTTCCCACCGGGGAGCTGTTTTTT
>TRBV6-1|NA|NA|TRBJ1-5
CASSESRVNNQPQHF
TGTGCCAGCAGTGAATCCCGGGTCAACAATCAGCCCCAGCATTTT
>TRBV4-2|NA|TRBD2|TRBJ2-3
CASSQVSGGSTSTDTQYF
TGTGCCAGCAGCCAAGTTAGCGGGGGGAGTACTAGCACAGATACGCAGTATTTT
>TRBV11-2|NA|NA|TRBJ1-5
CASSLAGNQPQHF
TGTGCCAGCAGCTTAGCGGGGAATCAGCCCCAGCATTTT
>TRBV12-3/TRBV12-4|NA|NA|TRBJ1-1
CASSPGGFTEAFF
TGTGCCAGCAGTCCCGGGGGGTTCACTGAAGCTTTCTTT
>TRBV18|NA|NA|TRBJ1-3
CASSPSGGNGNTIYF
TGTGCCAGCTCACCGTCCGGGGGAAATGGAAACACCATATATTTT
>TRBV28|NA|NA|TRBJ1-5
CASSLMARGRQPQHF
TGTGCCAGCAGTTTAATGGCCAGGGGTCGACAGCCCCAGCATTTT
>TRBV5-1|NA|NA|TRBJ2-3
CASARLAGSGDTQYF
TGCGCCAGCGCCCGCTTAGCCGGGAGTGGAGATACGCAGTATTTT
>TRBV7-2|NA|NA|TRBJ2-2
CASSLEGSGTGELFF
TGTGCCAGCAGCTTAGAGGGTAGCGGCACCGGGGAGCTGTTTTTT
>TRBV18|NA|TRBD2|TRBJ2-7
CASSPSRGGTSYEQYF
TGTGCCAGCTCACCTTCCCGGGGGGGGACCTCCTACGAGCAGTACTTC
>TRBV4-2|NA|TRBD2|TRBJ2-7
CASSQVAGETYEQYF
TGTGCCAGCAGCCAGGTAGCGGGGGAAACCTACGAGCAGTACTTC
>TRBV28|NA|NA|TRBJ2-3
CASSSRVGDSTDTQYF
TGTGCCAGCAGTTCCCGGGTCGGGGATAGCACAGATACGCAGTATTTT
>TRBV5-1|NA|TRBD1|TRBJ1-2
CASSEGGSYGYTF
TGCGCCAGCAGCGAAGGGGGCTCCTATGGCTACACCTTC
>TRBV19|NA|NA|TRBJ1-5
CASSIDGVVQHF
TGTGCCAGTAGTATAGATGGAGTGGTCCAGCATTTT
>TRBV9|once|NA|TRBJ2-7
CASSVALYDEQYF
TGTGCCAGCAGCGTAGCTTTATATGACGAGCAGTACTTC
>TRBV5-1|once|NA|TRBJ1-3
CASSLQGPSGNTIYF
TGCGCCAGCAGCTTGCAGGGCCCCTCTGGAAACACCATATATTTT
>TRBV11-2|NA|TRBD1|TRBJ2-7
CASSFDGQGLGQYF
TGTGCCAGCAGCTTTGACGGACAGGGATTGGGGCAGTACTTC
>TRBV5-8|NA|TRBD1|TRBJ2-7
CASSLRDRGYEQYF
TGTGCCAGCAGCTTGAGGGACAGGGGCTACGAGCAGTACTTC
>TRBV7-2|NA|NA|TRBJ1-1
CASSLDLRDTEAFF
TGTGCCAGCAGCTTAGATCTACGAGACACTGAAGCTTTCTTT
>TRBV21-1|NA|NA|TRBJ2-3
CASSKRARVPTDTQYF
TGTGCCAGCAGCAAAAGGGCCAGGGTACCAACGGATACGCAGTATTTT
>TRBV5-1|NA|TRBD1|TRBJ2-1
CASSFGTGMDNEQFF
TGCGCCAGCAGCTTCGGGACAGGGATGGACAATGAGCAGTTCTTC
>TRBV18|NA|NA|TRBJ2-1
CASSPPGGHSYNEQFF
TGTGCCAGCTCACCACCAGGAGGCCACTCCTACAATGAGCAGTTCTTC
>TRBV3-1/TRBV3-2|NA|NA|TRBJ2-1
CASSQDGVGAARVVF
TGTGCCAGCAGCCAAGATGGAGTGGGGGCTGCACGGGTGGTCTTC
>TRBV9|NA|TRBD1|TRBJ1-1
CASSVGPGQLEAFF
TGTGCCAGCAGCGTAGGGCCGGGACAGCTTGAAGCTTTCTTT
>TRBV19|NA|NA|TRBJ1-5
CASSIQSNQPQHF
TGTGCCAGTAGTATCCAGAGCAATCAGCCCCAGCATTTT
>TRBV7-9|NA|TRBD1|TRBJ2-7
CASSNPGQGLPDF
TGTGCCAGCAGCAATCCGGGACAGGGACTTCCGGACTTC
>TRBV27|NA|NA|TRBJ1-6
CASSLAGGRGSMTYNSPLHF
TGTGCCAGCAGTTTAGCCGGTGGGAGGGGTTCCATGACGTATAATTCACCCCTCCACTTT
>TRBV4-2|NA|NA|TRBJ2-1
CASSQTGASYNEQFF
TGTGCCAGCAGCCAGACAGGCGCCTCCTACAATGAGCAGTTCTTC
>TRBV7-6|NA|NA|TRBJ2-1
CASSSSGLGYNEQFF
TGTGCCAGCAGCTCTTCAGGGTTGGGTTACAATGAGCAGTTCTTC
>TRBV7-9|once|NA|TRBJ1-4
CASSPWGGEEKLFF
TGTGCCAGCAGCCCTTGGGGGGGCGAAGAAAAACTGTTTTTT
>TRBV18|few|NA|TRBJ1-5
CASSPQLDQPQHF
TGTGCCAGCTCACCGCAACTTGATCAGCCCCAGCATTTT